These T cell receptor beta chains were read from a single sample in a study of T-cell memory formation after mild COVID-19. TCRdb re-analysed the 5' RACE reads in MiXCR, keeping a single row per CDR3 protein. Of 270,000 or so distinct CDR3 sequences in the sample, around 17% are singletons; the top ten hold roughly a fifth. Sequencing was carried out using PBMCs or a T cell subset sorted from them (not recorded which). These receptors were obtained from a man aged 18 to 29 who had mild COVID-19 (a few samples of this study predate the infection). Cell type and time point are not known. The CDR3 runs from the conserved cysteine through the conserved F or W. Fields, in order: clone size, V gene, D gene, CDR3 length, J gene, CDR3 protein, CDR3 DNA. A D gene is named only where the DNA matches it firmly. The size of a clone is reported for some rows only, either as once, few or many, or as a class for expanded clones.

clone size: -; V gene: TRBV11-2; D gene: TRBD1; CDR3 length: 16; J gene: TRBJ2-3; CDR3 protein: CASSLSGTGATDTQYF; CDR3 DNA: TGTGCCAGCAGCTTATCCGGGACAGGGGCCACAGATACGCAGTATTTT
clone size: -; V gene: TRBV9; D gene: TRBD1; CDR3 length: 15; J gene: TRBJ1-1; CDR3 protein: CASSTRQGKNTEAFF; CDR3 DNA: TGTGCCAGCAGCACGAGACAGGGCAAGAACACTGAAGCTTTCTTT
clone size: few; V gene: TRBV19; D gene: -; CDR3 length: 12; J gene: TRBJ2-5; CDR3 protein: CASSIQGETQYF; CDR3 DNA: TGTGCCAGTAGTATTCAGGGTGAGACCCAGTACTTC
clone size: -; V gene: TRBV6-5; D gene: -; CDR3 length: 15; J gene: TRBJ2-6; CDR3 protein: CASRTSGVGANVLTF; CDR3 DNA: TGTGCCAGCAGGACCAGTGGCGTTGGGGCCAACGTCCTGACTTTC
clone size: -; V gene: TRBV4-1; D gene: TRBD2; CDR3 length: 20; J gene: TRBJ2-2; CDR3 protein: CASSQVTGVGLAGITGELFF; CDR3 DNA: TGCGCCAGCAGCCAAGTAACAGGCGTCGGGCTAGCGGGGATCACCGGGGAGCTGTTTTTT
clone size: -; V gene: TRBV11-2; D gene: -; CDR3 length: 16; J gene: TRBJ1-6; CDR3 protein: CASSRTAKPPNSPLHF; CDR3 DNA: TGTGCCAGCAGCCGGACAGCGAAACCACCAAATTCACCCCTCCACTTT
clone size: -; V gene: TRBV7-9; D gene: -; CDR3 length: 17; J gene: TRBJ2-1; CDR3 protein: CASSHPTSGEVYNEQFF; CDR3 DNA: TGTGCCAGCAGCCACCCAACATCGGGGGAAGTCTACAATGAGCAGTTCTTC
clone size: -; V gene: TRBV4-1; D gene: -; CDR3 length: 15; J gene: TRBJ2-7; CDR3 protein: CASSQAGTATYEQYF; CDR3 DNA: TGCGCCAGCAGCCAAGCCGGGACGGCCACCTACGAGCAGTACTTC
clone size: few; V gene: TRBV20-1; D gene: -; CDR3 length: 13; J gene: TRBJ1-5; CDR3 protein: CSAGRNSNQPQHF; CDR3 DNA: TGCAGTGCCGGACGGAATAGCAATCAGCCCCAGCATTTT
clone size: few; V gene: TRBV3-1; D gene: -; CDR3 length: 12; J gene: TRBJ2-7; CDR3 protein: CASSRTRYEQYF; CDR3 DNA: TGTGCCAGCAGCCGGACCCGATACGAGCAGTACTTC
clone size: -; V gene: TRBV11-2; D gene: TRBD2; CDR3 length: 16; J gene: TRBJ2-7; CDR3 protein: CASSSRLAGGSYEQYF; CDR3 DNA: TGTGCCAGCAGCTCCAGACTAGCGGGGGGGTCCTACGAGCAGTACTTC
clone size: few; V gene: TRBV11-2; D gene: -; CDR3 length: 15; J gene: TRBJ1-1; CDR3 protein: CASSEAGTANTEAFF; CDR3 DNA: TGTGCCAGCAGCGAGGCCGGGACGGCCAACACTGAAGCTTTCTTT
clone size: -; V gene: TRBV12-5; D gene: -; CDR3 length: 10; J gene: TRBJ1-1; CDR3 protein: CASGLGEAFF; CDR3 DNA: TGTGCTAGTGGTTTGGGTGAAGCTTTCTTT
clone size: few; V gene: TRBV7-8; D gene: -; CDR3 length: 13; J gene: TRBJ1-1; CDR3 protein: CATKGQLNTEAFF; CDR3 DNA: TGTGCCACCAAAGGACAGTTGAACACTGAAGCTTTCTTT
clone size: -; V gene: TRBV4-3; D gene: TRBD1; CDR3 length: 17; J gene: TRBJ2-3; CDR3 protein: CASSQVGQGVFADTKYF; CDR3 DNA: TGCGCCAGCAGCCAAGTAGGACAGGGGGTTTTCGCAGATACGAAGTATTTT
clone size: -; V gene: TRBV7-9; D gene: -; CDR3 length: 15; J gene: TRBJ2-1; CDR3 protein: CASSRVYSIYNEQFF; CDR3 DNA: TGTGCCAGCAGCCGAGTCTATTCCATTTACAATGAGCAGTTCTTC
clone size: many; V gene: TRBV7-2; D gene: -; CDR3 length: 13; J gene: TRBJ1-1; CDR3 protein: CASSSGANTEAFF; CDR3 DNA: TGTGCCAGCAGCTCGGGGGCGAACACTGAAGCTTTCTTT
clone size: -; V gene: TRBV5-6; D gene: -; CDR3 length: 13; J gene: TRBJ2-2; CDR3 protein: CAMANGVTGELFF; CDR3 DNA: TGTGCCATGGCGAATGGAGTCACCGGGGAGCTGTTTTTT
clone size: few; V gene: TRBV7-8; D gene: TRBD2; CDR3 length: 13; J gene: TRBJ2-1; CDR3 protein: CASSGLAAHEQFF; CDR3 DNA: TGTGCCAGCAGCGGACTAGCGGCCCATGAGCAGTTCTTC
clone size: -; V gene: TRBV7-9; D gene: -; CDR3 length: 13; J gene: TRBJ2-5; CDR3 protein: CASLSRGQETQYF; CDR3 DNA: TGTGCCAGCCTGAGCAGGGGACAAGAGACCCAGTACTTC
clone size: few; V gene: TRBV7-2; D gene: -; CDR3 length: 12; J gene: TRBJ2-3; CDR3 protein: CASRFQADTQYF; CDR3 DNA: TGTGCCAGCAGATTCCAGGCCGATACGCAGTATTTT
clone size: -; V gene: TRBV7-8; D gene: -; CDR3 length: 15; J gene: TRBJ1-4; CDR3 protein: CASTRGGATNEKLFF; CDR3 DNA: TGTGCCAGCACCCGGGGGGGAGCAACTAATGAAAAACTGTTTTTT
clone size: -; V gene: TRBV12-3/TRBV12-4; D gene: -; CDR3 length: 16; J gene: TRBJ1-5; CDR3 protein: CASSSYRLGGNQPQHF; CDR3 DNA: TGTGCCAGCAGTTCCTACAGGCTAGGGGGCAATCAGCCCCAGCATTTT